Below are 16 T cell receptor beta chains sequenced from a single sample in a study of cytomegalovirus exposure and HLA in healthy donors. It was with 60 Vbeta and 13 Jbeta primers that the PCR ran. Sequencing used immunoSEQ multiplex PCR; TCRdb keeps in-frame clones, though not all of them. Among around 130,000 clones listed, 65% to 90% were seen once. Source material: PBMCs. All receptors derive from a girl aged 2 to 9 in good health and CMV-seronegative.

The chain carries TRBV27 and TRBJ2-2; possibly TRBD1 for D (6 bases). V was trimmed by 3 bases and J by 2 bases, leaving 10 bases between them. Germline V lookup: CDR1 MNHEY, CDR2 SMNVEV (reference sequence). CDR3 length: 15 residues. CDR3 sequence (DNA): TGTGCCAGCAGTTTCGAACAGGGTAACACCGGGGAGCTGTTTTTT. Protein sequence: CASSFEQGNTGELFF.

The V gene is TRBV30, the J gene TRBJ2-5; TRBD2 aligns across 8 bases. This CDR3 region has 14 residues. Germline lookup yields CDR1 GTSNPN and CDR2 SVGIG (reference sequence). V lost 4 bases to trimming and J lost 6 bases; unmatched junction nucleotides: 10. The CDR3 DNA is TGTGCCTGGACTCCGGGACTAGTTGAGCAGACCCAGTACTTC. Its protein product is CAWTPGLVEQTQYF.

The chain employs TRBV18 and TRBJ1-5; 7 nucleotides line up with TRBD1. From germline, CDR1 is KGHSH and CDR2 LQKENI. The V gene end was trimmed by 4 bases and the J gene end by 1 base; junction bases not matched to a gene: 7. CDR3 length: 16 residues. The DNA for the CDR3 is TGTGCCAGCTCACTAAGGGACAGCGTGAGCAATCAGCCCCAGCATTTT. It codes for CASSLRDSVSNQPQHF.

The chain employs TRBV5-8 and TRBJ1-5; no firm D call. The V gene lost 4 bases and the J gene lost 1 base, with 15 bases spanning the gap. CDR1 is SGHTS, CDR2 YDEGEE, per germline. The length of the CDR3 is 16 residues. CDR3 nucleotide sequence: TGTGCCAGCAGCCCCGAGTGGGGAGACAGCAATCAGCCCCAGCATTTT. Encoded protein: CASSPEWGDSNQPQHF.

The table lists this clone with a count of one. The V and J genes are TRBV19 and TRBJ2-7, with unresolved D. Trimming shortened V by 3 bases and J by 2 bases, and 8 bases separated the two germline ends. Per germline, CDR1 LNHDA and CDR2 SQIVND (reference sequence). The CDR3 totals 13 residues. In DNA form, the CDR3 reads TGTGCCAGTAGTATTAGTACGCCCTACGAGCAGTACTTC. It specifies CASSISTPYEQYF.

This rearrangement joins TRBV28 to TRBJ1-5; TRBD1 aligns across 9 bases. Germline V gene data show CDR1 as MDHEN and CDR2 as SYDVKM. This CDR3 is 16 amino acids long. With 3 bases clipped from V and 1 base from J, the junction kept 4 bases outside the gene matches. DNA for the CDR3: TGTGCCAGCAGTTTTACTGGGACAGGGAGCAATCAGCCCCAGCATTTT. This sequence encodes CASSFTGTGSNQPQHF.

The chain couples TRBV7-8 to TRBJ2-3, with TRBD1 matching over 7 bases. The germline CDR1 and CDR2 sequences are SGHVS and FQNEAQ. The CDR3 totals 15 residues. The junction had 6 bases not matched to a gene; V was cut back by 2 bases and J by 4 bases. CDR3: CASSLSGQISDTQYF. CDR3 sequence (DNA): TGTGCCAGCAGCTTATCGGGACAGATTTCAGATACGCAGTATTTT.

The rearrangement links TRBV7-3 to TRBJ2-3, with D perhaps TRBD1 (6 bases). Deletions cut 2 bases from V and 3 bases from J, with 6 bases between. CDR3 length: 13 amino acids. Per the germline V gene, CDR1 is SGHTA and CDR2 is FQGTGA. DNA of the CDR3: TGTGCCAGCAGCTTACAGGGGACAGATACGCAGTATTTT. It is translated as CASSLQGTDTQYF.

This sequence joins TRBV28 and TRBJ2-7; 9 positions agree with TRBD1. Germline assignment: CDR1 MDHEN and CDR2 SYDVKM. This CDR3 region has 15 residues. J was trimmed by 6 bases and V by 5 bases; bases with no gene match: 11. CDR3 in DNA: TGTGCCAGCAGTCCCCGGGACAGGGTATCTAGCGAGCAGTACTTC. It is translated as CASSPRDRVSSEQYF.

This chain uses TRBV27 with TRBJ2-3; TRBD2 aligns across 9 bases. The CDR3 spans 19 residues. Germline CDR1 MNHEY, CDR2 SMNVEV (reference sequence). V shed 5 bases and J 2 bases; nucleotides not matched to a gene: 17. The CDR3 coding sequence is TGTGCCAGCAGTCTAAACGGGATCGGGGCGGGAGGGCCCACAGATACGCAGTATTTT. Amino acids: CASSLNGIGAGGPTDTQYF.

In this sample, this clone turned up many times. The chain employs TRBV6-4 and TRBJ1-4; D is unresolved. The germline CDR1 and CDR2 sequences are MRHNA and SNTAGT. CDR3 length equals 14 residues. Trimming stripped 3 bases from V and 0 bases from J, with 5 bases between. CDR3 nucleotides: TGTGCCAGCAGTGAGTCAGCAACTAATGAAAAACTGTTTTTT. Translated: CASSESATNEKLFF.

DNA for the CDR3: TGTGCCAGTAGTAGAGCGGGGGCCTACTCCTACAATGAGCAGTTCTTC. Residues: CASSRAGAYSYNEQFF. The rearrangement joins TRBV19 to TRBJ2-1; 8 bases fit TRBD2. V dropped 4 bases and J dropped 0; count of bases not matched to a gene: 5. The CDR3 sequence is 16 residues long. CDR1 and CDR2 from the germline V gene are LNHDA and SQIVND (reference sequence).

This chain joins TRBV18 and TRBJ2-1, with D perhaps TRBD1 (6 bases). This CDR3 is built from 15 residues. Trimming left V 1 base short and J 8 bases short, with 15 bases between. CDR1 KGHSH and CDR2 LQKENI come from the germline V gene. Written as DNA, the CDR3 is TGTGCCAGCTCACCACAGGGACACAAGACACATGAGCAGTTCTTC. Amino acid sequence: CASSPQGHKTHEQFF.

J is TRBJ1-5 and V is TRBV6-5, with D unresolved. Germline CDR1 and CDR2: MNHEY and SVGAGI. This CDR3 comprises 13 residues. The V end lost 2 bases, the J end lost 7 bases, and 9 bases lay between the germline ends. The DNA for the CDR3 is TGTGCCAGCAGTTACGAGGGCGGGCAGCCCCAGCATTTT. Amino acids: CASSYEGGQPQHF.

The chain uses TRBV6-1 and TRBJ2-3; D gene uncertain. CDR3 size: 14 residues. The germline V gene encodes CDR1 MNHNS and CDR2 SASEGT. V was shortened by 8 bases and J by 3 bases, with 15 bases between the two germline ends. CDR3 region: CASLRSDNTDTQYF. Here the CDR3 DNA reads TGTGCCAGCTTGCGGTCGGATAATACAGATACGCAGTATTTT.

CDR3 amino acids: CASSLVGGNANEQFF. CDR3 coding DNA: TGCGCCAGCAGCTTGGTTGGGGGCAACGCAAATGAGCAGTTCTTC. This sequence joins TRBV5-1 and TRBJ2-1; tentatively, D is TRBD1 (6 bases). V was trimmed by 0 bases and J by 7 bases, leaving 14 bases between them. Germline assignment: CDR1 SGHRS and CDR2 YFSETQ. The CDR3 runs 15 residues.